These 8 T cell receptor beta chains originate from one sample sequenced in a study of shared clonotypes between healthy human individuals. Positively selected for CCR7, the CD45RO-negative cells used as naive CD8 cells excluded terminally differentiated effector memory CD45RA+ cells. The method was immunoSEQ multiplex PCR; TCRdb's version includes in-frame clones alone and lacks a portion of them. The data show 2 million to 2.5 million clones, 93% seen once. The specimen was naive CD8+ T cells from PBMCs. The origin of the receptors is a man aged 18 to 29 in good health. Some clones in this sample may be carry-over from other donors' samples.

The rearrangement links TRBV7-9 to TRBJ2-7, with TRBD2 matching over 7 bases. Germline assignment: CDR1 SEHNR and CDR2 FQNEAQ (reference sequence). V dropped 3 bases and J dropped 0; count of bases not matched to a gene: 8. The CDR3 contains 16 residues. CDR3 region: CASSFLQGGSSYEQYF. The CDR3 DNA follows: TGTGCCAGCAGCTTTCTTCAAGGCGGGAGCTCCTACGAGCAGTACTTC.

This chain uses TRBV7-9 with TRBJ2-5; 9 bases are shared with TRBD1. The CDR3 contains 17 residues. Germline V gives CDR1 SEHNR, CDR2 FQNEAQ (reference sequence). V lost 1 base and J lost 4; bases outside the gene matches: 10. The CDR3 DNA sequence: TGTGCCAGCAGCTTAGAAGTCCGGGACAGGGTAAGAGAGACCCAGTACTTC. Translation gives CASSLEVRDRVRETQYF.

The gene calls are TRBV9 and TRBJ1-2; D possibly corresponds to TRBD1 (6 bases). Trimming pared 0 bases from V and 8 bases from J, leaving 20 bases between. CDR1 is SGDLS, CDR2 YYNGEE, per germline. This CDR3 is 16 amino acids long. The CDR3 DNA reads TGTGCCAGCAGCGTAGGCGTGATGGGGGACACGAAAGGCTACACCTTC. This gives the protein CASSVGVMGDTKGYTF. Based on the CDR3 plus reference TRBV9 and TRBJ1-2, the full variable domain is DSGVTQTPKHLITATGQRVTLRCSPRSGDLSVYWYQQSLDQGLQFLIQYYNGEERAKGNILERFSAQQFPDLHSELNLSSLELGDSALYFCASSVGVMGDTKGYTFGSGTRLTVV.

The rearrangement uses TRBV28 and TRBJ2-1; TRBD1 matches 8 bases. The CDR3 length is 15 residues. Germline trimming cut 6 bases from V and 4 bases from J; bases unmatched to any gene: 8. From germline, CDR1 is MDHEN and CDR2 SYDVKM. CDR3 coding DNA: TGTGCCAGCAGCGCGGGACAGGCGAGATACAATGAGCAGTTCTTC. It is translated as CASSAGQARYNEQFF. The entire variable domain, with the rest obtained from reference TRBV28 and TRBJ2-1, is as follows: DVKVTQSSRYLVKRTGEKVFLECVQDMDHENMFWYRQDPGLGLRLIYFSYDVKMKEKGDIPEGYSVSREKKERFSLILESASTNQTSMYLCASSAGQARYNEQFFGPGTRLTVL.

The J gene is TRBJ1-1, the V gene TRBV6-5; D uncertain. V lost 6 bases and J 7 bases, leaving 12 bases between the germline ends. Germline V gene lookup returns CDR1 MNHEY and CDR2 SVGAGI. The CDR3 sequence is 12 residues long. The CDR3 DNA sequence: TGTGCCAGCAGCCCTGGGCCGGGTGAAGCTTTCTTT. As protein: CASSPGPGEAFF.

This sequence joins TRBV30 and TRBJ2-1; 15 bases map to TRBD2. The trim removed 4 bases at V and 1 base at J, leaving 11 bases unmatched. Germline loops: CDR1 GTSNPN, CDR2 SVGIG (reference sequence). CDR3 length equals 19 residues. The chain's CDR3 is CAWIPSGLAGGPSYNEQFF. The CDR3 DNA follows: TGTGCCTGGATCCCATCTGGACTAGCGGGGGGGCCGTCCTACAATGAGCAGTTCTTC.

The V gene is TRBV7-3, the J gene TRBJ2-1, with TRBD1 as a possible D gene (6 bases). Germline V gene lookup returns CDR1 SGHTA and CDR2 FQGTGA. V dropped 5 bases and J dropped 7 bases, with 12 bases sitting between them. The CDR3 spans 13 residues. CDR3 DNA sequence: TGTGCCAGCAGCCTCTCGAGGGGGAATGAGCAGTTCTTC. Translating gives CASSLSRGNEQFF.

The V call is TRBV11-2, the J call TRBJ2-7; 7 bases are a match to TRBD2. V gave up 1 base and J gave up 3 bases; unmatched junction bases: 3. The CDR3 covers 14 residues. Germline CDR1 reads SGHAT; CDR2 reads FQNNGV. The CDR3 sequence: CASSLVGEGYEQYF. The CDR3 nucleotides read TGTGCCAGCAGCTTAGTCGGGGAGGGCTACGAGCAGTACTTC.